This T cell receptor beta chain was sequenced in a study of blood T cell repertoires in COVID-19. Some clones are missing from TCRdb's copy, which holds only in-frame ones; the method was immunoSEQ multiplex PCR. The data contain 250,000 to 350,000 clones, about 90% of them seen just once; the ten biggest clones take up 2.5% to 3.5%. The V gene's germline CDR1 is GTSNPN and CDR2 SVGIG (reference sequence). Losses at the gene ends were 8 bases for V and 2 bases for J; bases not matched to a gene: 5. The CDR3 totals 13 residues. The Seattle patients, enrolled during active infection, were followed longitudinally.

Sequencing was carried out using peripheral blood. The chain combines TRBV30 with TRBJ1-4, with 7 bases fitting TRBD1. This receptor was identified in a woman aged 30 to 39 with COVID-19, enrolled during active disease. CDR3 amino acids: CAHRDSTNEKLFF. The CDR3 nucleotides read TGTGCCCACCGGGACAGCACTAATGAAAAACTGTTTTTT. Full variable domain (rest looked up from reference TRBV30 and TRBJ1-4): SQTIHQWPATLVQPVGSPLSLECTVEGTSNPNLYWYRQAAGRGLQLLFYSVGIGQISSEVPQNLSASRPQDRQFILSSKKLLLSDSGFYLCAHRDSTNEKLFFGSGTQLSVL.